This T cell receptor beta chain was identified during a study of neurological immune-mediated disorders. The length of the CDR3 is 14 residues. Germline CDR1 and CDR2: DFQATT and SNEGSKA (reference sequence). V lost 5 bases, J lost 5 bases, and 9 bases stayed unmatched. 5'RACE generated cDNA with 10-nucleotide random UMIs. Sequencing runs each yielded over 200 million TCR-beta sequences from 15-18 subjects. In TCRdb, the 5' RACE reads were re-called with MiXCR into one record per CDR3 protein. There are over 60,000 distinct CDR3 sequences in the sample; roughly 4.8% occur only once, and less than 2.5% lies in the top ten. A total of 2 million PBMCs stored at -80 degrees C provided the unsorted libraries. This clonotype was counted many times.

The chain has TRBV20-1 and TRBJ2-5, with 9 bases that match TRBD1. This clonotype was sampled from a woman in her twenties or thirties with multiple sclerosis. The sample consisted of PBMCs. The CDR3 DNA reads TGCAGTGCTTCGCCGGGACAGGGTTTTGAGACCCAGTACTTC. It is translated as CSASPGQGFETQYF.